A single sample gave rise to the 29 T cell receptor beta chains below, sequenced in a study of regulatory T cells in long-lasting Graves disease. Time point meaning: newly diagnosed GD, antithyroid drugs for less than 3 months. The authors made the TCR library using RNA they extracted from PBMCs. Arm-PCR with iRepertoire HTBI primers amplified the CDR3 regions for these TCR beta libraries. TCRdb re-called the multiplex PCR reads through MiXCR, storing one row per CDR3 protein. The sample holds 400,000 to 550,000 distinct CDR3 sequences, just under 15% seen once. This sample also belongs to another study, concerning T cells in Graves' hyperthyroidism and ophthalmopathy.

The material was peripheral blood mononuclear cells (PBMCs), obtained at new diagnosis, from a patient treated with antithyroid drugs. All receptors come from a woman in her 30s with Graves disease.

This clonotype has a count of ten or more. For the CDR3, the DNA is TGTGCCTGGAGTTCCTGGACAGGGGGCTCCGGGAACACTGAAGCTTTCTTT. Translation: CAWSSWTGGSGNTEAFF. The V and J genes are TRBV30 and TRBJ1-1; TRBD1 aligns across 11 bases. The germline CDR1 and CDR2 sequences are GTSNPN and SVGIG (reference sequence). The J segment lost 1 base and the V segment lost 2 bases, leaving 9 bases of the junction unmatched. The CDR3 is made up of 17 amino acids.

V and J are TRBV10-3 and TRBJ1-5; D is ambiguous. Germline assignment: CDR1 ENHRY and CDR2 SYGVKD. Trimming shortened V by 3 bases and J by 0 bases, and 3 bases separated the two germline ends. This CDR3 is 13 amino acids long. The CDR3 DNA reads TGTGCCATCAGTGATTTTAGCAATCAGCCCCAGCATTTT. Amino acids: CAISDFSNQPQHF.

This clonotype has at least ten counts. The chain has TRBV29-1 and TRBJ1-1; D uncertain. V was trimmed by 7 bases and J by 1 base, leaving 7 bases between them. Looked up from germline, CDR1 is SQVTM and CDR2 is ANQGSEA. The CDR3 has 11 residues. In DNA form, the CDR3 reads TGCAGCGGGGCACGGAACACTGAAGCTTTCTTT. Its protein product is CSGARNTEAFF. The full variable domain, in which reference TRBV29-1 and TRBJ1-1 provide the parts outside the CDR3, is SAVISQKPSRDICQRGTSLTIQCQVDSQVTMMFWYRQQPGQSLTLIATANQGSEATYESGFVIDKFPISRPNLTFSTLTVSNMSPEDSSIYLCSGARNTEAFFGQGTRLTVV.

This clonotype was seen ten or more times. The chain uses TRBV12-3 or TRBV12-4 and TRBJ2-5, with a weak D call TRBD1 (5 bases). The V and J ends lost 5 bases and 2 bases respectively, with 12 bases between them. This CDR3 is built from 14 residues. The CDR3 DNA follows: TGTGCCAGCAGTGCTAGTGGGGCTCAAGAGACCCAGTACTTC. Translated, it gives CASSASGAQETQYF.

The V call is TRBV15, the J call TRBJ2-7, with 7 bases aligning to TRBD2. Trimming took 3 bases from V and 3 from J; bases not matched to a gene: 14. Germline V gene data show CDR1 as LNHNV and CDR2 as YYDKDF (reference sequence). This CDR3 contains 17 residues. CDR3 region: CATSSYRASGAIYEQYF. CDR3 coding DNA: TGTGCCACCAGCAGCTATAGAGCTAGCGGAGCCATCTACGAGCAGTACTTC.

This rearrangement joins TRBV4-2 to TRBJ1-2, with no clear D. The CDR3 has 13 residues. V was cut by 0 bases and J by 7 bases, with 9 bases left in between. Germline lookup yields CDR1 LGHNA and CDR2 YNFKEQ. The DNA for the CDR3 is TGTGCCAGCAGCCAAGAGCGGGGAGGTGGCTACACCTTC. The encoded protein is CASSQERGGGYTF.

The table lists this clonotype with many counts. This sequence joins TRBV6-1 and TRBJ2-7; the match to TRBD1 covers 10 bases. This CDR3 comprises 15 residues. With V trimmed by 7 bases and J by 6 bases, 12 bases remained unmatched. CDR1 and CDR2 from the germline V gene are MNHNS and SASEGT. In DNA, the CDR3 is TGTGCCAGCACTACTGGCGGGACAGGGGCTGGCGAGCAGTACTTC. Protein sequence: CASTTGGTGAGEQYF.

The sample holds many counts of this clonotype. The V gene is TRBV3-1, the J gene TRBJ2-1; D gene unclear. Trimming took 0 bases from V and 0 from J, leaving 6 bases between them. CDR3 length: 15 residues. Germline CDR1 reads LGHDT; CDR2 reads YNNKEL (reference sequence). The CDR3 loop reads CASSQDAGSYNEQFF. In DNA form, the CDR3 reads TGTGCCAGCAGCCAAGACGCCGGCTCCTACAATGAGCAGTTCTTC.

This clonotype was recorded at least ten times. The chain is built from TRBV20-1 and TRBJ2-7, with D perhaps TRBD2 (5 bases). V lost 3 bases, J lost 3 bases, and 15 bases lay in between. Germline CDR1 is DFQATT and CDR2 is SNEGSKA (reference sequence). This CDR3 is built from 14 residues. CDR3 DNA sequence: TGCAGTGCTAGGGGCGGTAGCGAGGGCTACGAGCAGTACTTC. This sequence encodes CSARGGSEGYEQYF.

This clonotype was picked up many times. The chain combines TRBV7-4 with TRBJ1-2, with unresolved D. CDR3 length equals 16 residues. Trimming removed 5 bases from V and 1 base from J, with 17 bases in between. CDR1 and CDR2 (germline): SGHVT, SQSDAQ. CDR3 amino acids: CASSAYFGRLNYGYTF. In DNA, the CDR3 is TGTGCCAGCAGCGCCTACTTCGGTCGACTTAACTATGGCTACACCTTC.

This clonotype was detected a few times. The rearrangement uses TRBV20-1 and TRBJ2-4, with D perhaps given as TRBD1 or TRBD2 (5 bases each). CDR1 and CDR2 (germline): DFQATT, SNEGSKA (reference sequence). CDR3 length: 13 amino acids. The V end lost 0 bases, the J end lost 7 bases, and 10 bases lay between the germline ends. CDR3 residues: CSARESGTNIQYF. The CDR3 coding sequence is TGCAGTGCTAGAGAGTCCGGGACCAACATTCAGTACTTC.

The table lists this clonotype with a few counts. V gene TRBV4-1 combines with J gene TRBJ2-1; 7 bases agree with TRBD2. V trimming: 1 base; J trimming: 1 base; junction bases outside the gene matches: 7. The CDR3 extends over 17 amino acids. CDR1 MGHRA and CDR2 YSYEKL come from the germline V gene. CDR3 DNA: TGCGCCAGCAGCCAAGGGAAGACTAGCTGGTCCTACAATGAGCAGTTCTTC. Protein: CASSQGKTSWSYNEQFF.

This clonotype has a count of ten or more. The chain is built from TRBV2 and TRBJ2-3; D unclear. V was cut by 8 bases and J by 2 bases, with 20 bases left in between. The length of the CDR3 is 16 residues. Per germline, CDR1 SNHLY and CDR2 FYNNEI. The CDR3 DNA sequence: TGTGCCAGCGCAAGGGTGGGCAGGATAGACACAGATACGCAGTATTTT. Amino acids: CASARVGRIDTDTQYF.

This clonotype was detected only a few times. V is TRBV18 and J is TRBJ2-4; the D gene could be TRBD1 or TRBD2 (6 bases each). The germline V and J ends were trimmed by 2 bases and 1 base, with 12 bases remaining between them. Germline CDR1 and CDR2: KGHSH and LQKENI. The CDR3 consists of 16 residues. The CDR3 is CASSPTGGMAKNIQYF. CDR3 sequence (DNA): TGTGCCAGCTCACCAACCGGGGGCATGGCCAAAAACATTCAGTACTTC.

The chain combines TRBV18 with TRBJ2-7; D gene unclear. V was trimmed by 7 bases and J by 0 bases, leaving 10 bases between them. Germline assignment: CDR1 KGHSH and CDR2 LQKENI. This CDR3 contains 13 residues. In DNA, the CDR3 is TGTGCCAGCTTAGCACAGAGCTCCTACGAGCAGTACTTC. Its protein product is CASLAQSSYEQYF.

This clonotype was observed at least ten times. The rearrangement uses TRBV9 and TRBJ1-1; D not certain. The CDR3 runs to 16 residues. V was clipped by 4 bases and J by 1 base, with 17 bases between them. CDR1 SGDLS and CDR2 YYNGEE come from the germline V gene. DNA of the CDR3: TGTGCCAGCAGCTCAAGGACCTCCCACGGGAACACTGAAGCTTTCTTT. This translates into CASSSRTSHGNTEAFF.

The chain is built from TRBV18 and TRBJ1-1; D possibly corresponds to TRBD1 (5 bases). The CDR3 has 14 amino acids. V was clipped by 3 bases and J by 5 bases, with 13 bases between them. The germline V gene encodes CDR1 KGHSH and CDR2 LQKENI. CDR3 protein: CASSPVPGGTEAFF. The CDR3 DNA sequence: TGTGCCAGCTCACCCGTTCCGGGGGGGACTGAAGCTTTCTTT.

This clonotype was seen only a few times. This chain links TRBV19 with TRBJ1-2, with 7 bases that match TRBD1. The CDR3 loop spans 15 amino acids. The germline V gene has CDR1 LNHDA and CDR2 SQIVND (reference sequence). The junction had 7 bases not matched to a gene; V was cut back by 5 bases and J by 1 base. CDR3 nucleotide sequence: TGTGCCAGTAGTTTTCCGGGACAGCTTAACTATGGCTACACCTTC. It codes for CASSFPGQLNYGYTF.

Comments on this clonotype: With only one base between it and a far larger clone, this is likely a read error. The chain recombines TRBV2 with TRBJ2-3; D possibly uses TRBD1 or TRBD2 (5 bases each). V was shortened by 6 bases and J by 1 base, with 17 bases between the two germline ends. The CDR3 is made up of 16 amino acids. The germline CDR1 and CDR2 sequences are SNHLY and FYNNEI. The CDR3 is CASSGTPGSGTDTQYF. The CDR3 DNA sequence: TGTGCCAGCAGCGGTACCCCAGGGAGCGGCACAGATACGCAGTATTTT.

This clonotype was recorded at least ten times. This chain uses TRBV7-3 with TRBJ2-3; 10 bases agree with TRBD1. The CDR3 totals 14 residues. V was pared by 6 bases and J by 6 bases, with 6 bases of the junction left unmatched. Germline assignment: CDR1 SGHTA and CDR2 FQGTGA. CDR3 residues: CASSPGQGSDTQYF. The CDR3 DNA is TGTGCCAGCAGTCCGGGACAGGGGTCGGATACGCAGTATTTT.

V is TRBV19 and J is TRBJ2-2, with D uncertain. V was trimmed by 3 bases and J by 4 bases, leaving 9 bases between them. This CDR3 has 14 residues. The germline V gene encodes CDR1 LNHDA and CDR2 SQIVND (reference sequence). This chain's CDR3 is CASSMVVPTGELFF. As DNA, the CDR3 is TGTGCCAGTAGTATGGTGGTGCCCACCGGGGAGCTGTTTTTT.

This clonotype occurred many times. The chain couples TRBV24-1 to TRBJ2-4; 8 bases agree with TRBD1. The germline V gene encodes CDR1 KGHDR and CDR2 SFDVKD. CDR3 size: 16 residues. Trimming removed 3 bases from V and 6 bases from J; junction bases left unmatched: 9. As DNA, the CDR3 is TGTGCCACCAGTGATCCAGCCACACAGGGGGGAAACATTCAGTACTTC. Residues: CATSDPATQGGNIQYF.

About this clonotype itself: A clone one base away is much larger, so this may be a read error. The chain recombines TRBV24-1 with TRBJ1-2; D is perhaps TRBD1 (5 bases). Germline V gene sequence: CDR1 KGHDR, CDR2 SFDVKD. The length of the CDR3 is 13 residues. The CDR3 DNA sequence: TGTTCCACCAGTGATTTTAGAGGGGATGGCTACACCTTC. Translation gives CSTSDFRGDGYTF.

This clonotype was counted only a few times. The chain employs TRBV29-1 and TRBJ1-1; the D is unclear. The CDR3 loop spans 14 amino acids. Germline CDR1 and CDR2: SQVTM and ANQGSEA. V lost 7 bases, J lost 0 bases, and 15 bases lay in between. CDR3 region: CSADPGDVNTEAFF. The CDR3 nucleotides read TGCAGCGCTGACCCCGGGGATGTGAACACTGAAGCTTTCTTT.

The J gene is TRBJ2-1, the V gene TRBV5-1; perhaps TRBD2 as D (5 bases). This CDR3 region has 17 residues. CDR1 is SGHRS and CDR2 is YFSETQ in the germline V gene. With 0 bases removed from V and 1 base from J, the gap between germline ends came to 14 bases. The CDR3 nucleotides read TGCGCCAGCAGCTTGGCCAAGTTATCGGGATCCTACAATGAGCAGTTCTTC. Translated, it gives CASSLAKLSGSYNEQFF. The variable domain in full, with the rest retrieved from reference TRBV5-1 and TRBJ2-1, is KAGVTQTPRYLIKTRGQQVTLSCSPISGHRSVSWYQQTPGQGLQFLFEYFSETQRNKGNFPGRFSGRQFSNSRSEMNVSTLELGDSALYLCASSLAKLSGSYNEQFFGPGTRLTVL.

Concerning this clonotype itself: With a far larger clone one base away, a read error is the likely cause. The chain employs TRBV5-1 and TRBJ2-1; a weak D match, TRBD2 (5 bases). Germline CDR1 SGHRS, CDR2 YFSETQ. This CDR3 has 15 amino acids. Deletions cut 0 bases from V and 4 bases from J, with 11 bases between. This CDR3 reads CASSLELSGYNEQFF. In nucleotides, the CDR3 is TGCGCCAGCAGCTTGGAGCTATCGGGATACAATGAGCAGTTCTTC.

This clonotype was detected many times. In DNA, the CDR3 is TGCGCCAGCAGCCCCTCAAGTCCGGGAGTGGTGGCCTACGAGCAGTACTTC. Translating gives CASSPSSPGVVAYEQYF. V and J are TRBV5-1 and TRBJ2-7; tentatively, D is TRBD2 (6 bases). The CDR3 extends over 17 amino acids. The germline gives CDR1 SGHRS, CDR2 YFSETQ. V was clipped by 4 bases and J by 2 bases, with 22 bases between them. The full variable domain, in which reference TRBV5-1 and TRBJ2-7 provide the parts outside the CDR3, is KAGVTQTPRYLIKTRGQQVTLSCSPISGHRSVSWYQQTPGQGLQFLFEYFSETQRNKGNFPGRFSGRQFSNSRSEMNVSTLELGDSALYLCASSPSSPGVVAYEQYFGPGTRLTVT.

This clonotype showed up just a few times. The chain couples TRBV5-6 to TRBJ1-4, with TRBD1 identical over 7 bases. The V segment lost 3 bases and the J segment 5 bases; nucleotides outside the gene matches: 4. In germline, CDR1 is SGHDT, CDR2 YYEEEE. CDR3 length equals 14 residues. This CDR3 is CASSWGQPNEKLFF. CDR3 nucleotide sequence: TGTGCCAGCAGCTGGGGACAGCCAAATGAAAAACTGTTTTTT. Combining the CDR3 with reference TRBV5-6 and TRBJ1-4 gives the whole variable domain DAGVTQSPTHLIKTRGQQVTLRCSPKSGHDTVSWYQQALGQGPQFIFQYYEEEERQRGNFPDRFSGHQFPNYSSELNVNALLLGDSALYLCASSWGQPNEKLFFGSGTQLSVL.

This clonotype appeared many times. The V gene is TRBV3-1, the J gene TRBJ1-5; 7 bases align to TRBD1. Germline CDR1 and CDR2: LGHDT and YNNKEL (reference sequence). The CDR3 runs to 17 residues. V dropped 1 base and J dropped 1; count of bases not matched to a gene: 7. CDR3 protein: CASSQAPTGNSNQPQHF. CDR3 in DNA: TGTGCCAGCAGCCAAGCGCCGACAGGGAACAGCAATCAGCCCCAGCATTTT.